The sequence of this T cell receptor beta chain was determined in a study of blood T cell repertoires in COVID-19. This CDR3 is 13 amino acids long. CDR1 and CDR2 (germline): KGHSH, LQKENI. Trimming shortened V by 2 bases and J by 4 bases, and 8 bases separated the two germline ends. Original processing methods: Scientists estimated how many nucleated cells there were by amplifying reference gene primers. Method: immunoSEQ multiplex PCR; TCRdb's copy keeps in-frame clones and lacks some. V and J calls and clone size are those listed in that table; D and trimming were worked out from the DNA. The top ten hold roughly 3% of the sample, which has a few hundred thousand clones, 85% to 90% seen once.

This sequence joins TRBV18 and TRBJ2-5; D is ambiguous. The clonotype originates from a man aged 55 to 70 with acute or convalescent COVID-19. The sequenced sample consisted of peripheral blood. The CDR3 spells CASSPRLGETQYF. The CDR3 DNA follows: TGTGCCAGCTCACCAAGGCTAGGAGAGACCCAGTACTTC.